This T cell receptor (beta chain) was identified in a study of blood T cell repertoires in COVID-19 (dated by TCRdb to the early 2020s). With regard to the full study: Samples covering the acute and convalescent phases of COVID-19 were provided by collaborators in the United States, Italy and Spain. The material from the prospective study consisted of cDNA or gDNA derived from T cells, B-cell-depleted T cells, or PBMCs. Subjects who had been exposed to COVID-19, were actively infected with it, or had recovered from it provided the deeply sampled blood TCRbeta repertoires that made up the dataset. A freely available public database, intended as a resource for researchers studying the immune response to SARS-CoV-2, is where the repertoires were released. The samples were drawn from two sources: the first 160 participants of the ongoing ImmuneRACE study, and about 1,300 subjects contributed by 6 global collaborators. Nearly every sample came with metadata listing a de-identified subject ID, COVID-19 status, age in years and sex. Where HLA class I and class II types were available, the types were taken from metadata supplied by the sample provider, not from assay-based typing.

With regard to this clone: It lacks a known antigen. No much larger clonotype is one base removed from it; base qualities were not supplied.

Collaborating institutions collected whole blood in K2EDTA tubes following their own protocols. For TCRbeta analysis, collaborators shipped samples as frozen whole blood, isolated PBMCs, or DNA extracted from either of those sample types. Inclusive of the bounding cysteine and phenylalanine, the CDR3 is 15 residues long. The CDR3 DNA has 45 bases and is translated from base 1. Relative to germline, V is missing 7 bases and J is missing 3 bases, with 8 bases of the junction outside any gene match. CDR1 and CDR2 (MNHEY, SVGAGI) derive from the germline V gene. Points the paper makes about the study in general: Clinical and demographic metadata were provided uncurated, with the amount varying by source and participant.

TCRbeta CDR3 regions were amplified from genomic DNA by means of the immunoSEQ Assay, a bias-controlled multiplex PCR. Under the source paper's analysis protocol: The number of nucleated cells in each sample was estimated by amplification of reference gene primers within the assay. Sequence reads were collapsed and filtered to measure the absolute abundance of every unique TCRbeta CDR3 rearrangement. For each sample, productive Simpson clonality was calculated by taking the square root of Simpson's diversity index across productive rearrangements. Not all clones reach the TCRdb copy of this immuneACCESS table, which keeps in-frame sequences only. Checked studies attribute under half of the gap to unresolved V genes and leave the rest unexplained. That table gives V, J and clone size, and the DNA gave D and trimming. The sample table contains fewer than 130,000 clones; only one count was recorded for approximately 90% of them. The top ten clones comprise around 4.4% of the sample.

The clonotype originates from a human donor in a cohort sampled during active COVID-19. Sequenced: peripheral blood. The sequence is built from TRBV6-5 and TRBJ1-3; 8 nucleotides in the junction match TRBD1. The CDR3 protein: CASTTSDRVGNTIYF. The DNA sequence is as follows: TGTGCCAGCACCACCTCGGACAGGGTTGGAAACACCATATATTTT.